This T cell receptor (beta chain) was identified during a study of human CD8 memory T cell subsets. Study-wide results and limits: According to Chao1 estimates, stem-like memory T cells seemed more diverse than precursor exhausted T cells were.

Remarks on this clonotype: Its antigen is currently unknown.

UMI-labeled 5' RACE was used to make TCR beta libraries. TCRdb re-called the 5' RACE reads, yielding one record per CDR3 amino acid sequence without DNA. The listing records about 5,500 distinct CDR3 sequences. It was negative magnetic separation that enriched the total CD8+ T cells. Looked up from germline, CDR1 is SNHLY and CDR2 is FYNNEI. This CDR3 spans 14 amino acids. The sequencing input was CD8+ T cells from PBMCs. The clonotype was recovered from a human donor in good health. The chain couples TRBV2 to TRBJ2-7; the D call of TRBD1 rests on TCRdb alone, since no DNA is present to check it. CDR3: CASSVFGRAYEQYF.